There are many counts of the clone carrying this TCR beta chain. The antigen is unknown. This entry is derived from a study of T cells in Graves' hyperthyroidism and ophthalmopathy. General study results and limits: Clonotypes that were expanded in thyroid above 0.001 mostly appeared in blood too.

The investigators amplified TCR beta CDR3 regions from RNA transcripts. When the TCR CDR3 underwent first-round RT-PCR, the HTBI primer set was used. TCRdb re-called the multiplex PCR reads through MiXCR, storing one row per CDR3 protein. The table includes approximately 560,000 distinct CDR3 sequences, approximately 14% detected once. Germline V gene data show CDR1 as SGHTA and CDR2 as FQGTGA. Trimming removed 5 bases from V and 0 bases from J; junction bases left unmatched: 2. The CDR3 contains 15 residues. If no ophthalmopathy progression occurred within 18 months, Graves' hyperthyroidism was stable. The study excluded patients with uncontrolled infection, other autoimmune disease, pregnancy or lactation. Clinical symptoms, serum thyroxine and TRAb, thyroid ultrasound and orbital computed tomography together formed the diagnostic basis.

This rearrangement joins TRBV7-3 to TRBJ2-2; 8 nucleotides line up with TRBD1. This clonotype was obtained from a woman aged 25 to 39 with Graves' hyperthyroidism. Sequencing input: blood. The CDR3, as DNA: TGTGCCAGCAGCAAACAGGGGGCGAACACCGGGGAGCTGTTTTTT. Translating gives CASSKQGANTGELFF.